These T cell receptor beta chains were read from a single sample in a study of identical twins. TCRdb analysed the 5' RACE reads with MiXCR anew, one entry per CDR3 protein. This table has 250,000 or so distinct CDR3 sequences, about 7% appearing once. These data were also reused for a study on yellow fever vaccine responses in identical twins.

The sample was memory (CD45RO+) T cells sorted from blood. The receptors here all came from a woman aged 18-29 years in good health. Each CDR3 is given without its conserved first and last residue.

j_call v_call cdr3_aa
TRBJ1-6 TRBV2 ASTQTGGNSPLH
TRBJ2-7 TRBV20-1 SARGLAGYEQY
TRBJ2-5 TRBV28 ASSFISAGKETQY
TRBJ2-2 TRBV6-1 ARLAGEGQDTGELF
TRBJ1-2 TRBV2 ASNRGPTNGYT
TRBJ1-1 TRBV5-1 ASSLVAGTTEAF
TRBJ2-2 TRBV5-1 ASRPAGIPGELF
TRBJ2-1 TRBV20-1 SASPTSGRAYEQF
TRBJ2-2 TRBV28 ASSDSLRGQFGELF
TRBJ1-5 TRBV28 ASRTPTGRHQPQH
TRBJ2-3 TRBV12-3/TRBV12-4 ASSPPISGVTDTQY
TRBJ2-7 TRBV12-5 ASARGGGSYEQY
TRBJ2-5 TRBV20-1 SASGSRETQY
TRBJ1-5 TRBV12-3/TRBV12-4 ASSPPGRAINQPQH
TRBJ2-4 TRBV11-1 ASSLTPGLAGNWAKNIQY
TRBJ2-1 TRBV4-1 ASSLGTSAKYNEQF
TRBJ2-4 TRBV13 ASSVAVKNIQY
TRBJ2-2 TRBV2 ASSETLAGTGELF
TRBJ2-3 TRBV29-1 SAPLAGVPDTQY
TRBJ1-6 TRBV5-1 ASSPMTNSYNSPLH
TRBJ2-7 TRBV20-1 SARHVRDSYEQY
TRBJ2-2 TRBV28 ASSRRLGARGELF
TRBJ2-1 TRBV10-2 ASSKTARIRYNEQF
TRBJ1-5 TRBV20-1 SARRGAEISNQPQH
TRBJ2-1 TRBV5-1 ASSLNAPGQVHNEQF
TRBJ1-2 TRBV4-1 ASSPGQVTYGYT
TRBJ2-5 TRBV20-1 SARKGLAGGPFHQETQY
TRBJ2-1 TRBV12-3/TRBV12-4 ASSLVAGALMEQF
TRBJ1-3 TRBV7-6 ASSLALGAGNTIY
TRBJ1-2 TRBV28 ASRQTGEGNYGYT
TRBJ2-7 TRBV27 ASSMKGTFSYEQY
TRBJ2-5 TRBV19 ASSTYRDNVLQETQY
TRBJ2-7 TRBV10-3 AISRTSGTGEQY
TRBJ2-5 TRBV20-1 SARDLAGRNSAQY
TRBJ1-3 TRBV3-1 ASSHGHDSGNTIY
TRBJ2-5 TRBV20-1 SARAPSSLETQY
TRBJ2-2 TRBV10-3 AISTDRGGTGELF
TRBJ2-3 TRBV4-1 ASSRRDGTGLSDTQY
TRBJ2-6 TRBV27 ASSSKQGPSGANVLT
TRBJ1-2 TRBV28 ASSENPGRGSGYT
TRBJ2-1 TRBV12-3/TRBV12-4 ASSLAGGAGVGPYNEQF
TRBJ2-3 TRBV20-1 SAPPSGLAGGPYTDTQY
TRBJ2-6 TRBV5-1 ASSSKRTTSGANVLT